Each of the 5 T cell receptor beta chains below was sequenced from the same sample in a study of blood T cell repertoires in COVID-19. Sequencing used immunoSEQ multiplex PCR; TCRdb keeps in-frame clones, though not all of them. The table lists some 300,000 clones, 70% to 90% of them singletons, with around 1.2% in the top ten. The sequencing sample was made of peripheral blood. Receptors originate from a man aged 70-80 years with acute or convalescent COVID-19.

This sequence joins TRBV7-2 and TRBJ1-6; 8 positions agree with TRBD1. The trim removed 3 bases at V and 7 bases at J, leaving 2 bases unmatched. The CDR3 loop spans 14 amino acids. Germline lookup yields CDR1 SGHTA and CDR2 FQGNSA. CDR3 sequence (DNA): TGTGCCAGCAGCTTGAACAGGGGGAATTCACCCCTCCACTTT. It translates to CASSLNRGNSPLHF.

The chain couples TRBV11-2 to TRBJ1-1; 8 nucleotides match TRBD1. The germline gives CDR1 SGHAT, CDR2 FQNNGV. V was clipped by 4 bases and J by 7 bases; unmatched bases: 11. The CDR3 has 15 residues. CDR3 residues: CASSWQDRGTGEAFF. CDR3 sequence (DNA): TGTGCCAGCAGCTGGCAAGACAGGGGAACGGGTGAAGCTTTCTTT.

This chain joins TRBV6-2 or TRBV6-3 and TRBJ1-5; 9 nucleotides match TRBD1. V dropped 2 bases and J dropped 6; count of bases not matched to a gene: 5. The CDR3 is 15 amino acids. Germline assignment: CDR1 MNHEY and CDR2 SVGEGT. The CDR3 region has the DNA TGTGCCAGCAGTTACGGCGGGACAGGGATTCAGCCCCAGCATTTT. This codes for CASSYGGTGIQPQHF.

The chain joins TRBV3-1 (or the pseudogene TRBV3-2) to TRBJ2-7, with D perhaps TRBD2 (5 bases). This CDR3 contains 15 residues. V lost 1 base to trimming and J lost 2 bases, with 12 bases between them. CDR1 is LGHDT, CDR2 YNNKEL, per germline (reference sequence). CDR3 sequence reads: CASSQGPSRTYEQYF. As DNA, the CDR3 is TGTGCCAGCAGCCAAGGTCCTAGCCGCACCTACGAGCAGTACTTC.

The J gene is TRBJ2-5, the V gene TRBV18, with 14 bases lining up with TRBD2. Germline V gene data show CDR1 as KGHSH and CDR2 as LQKENI. V shed 3 bases, J shed 4 bases, and the junction held 4 bases outside the gene matches. The CDR3 spans 16 residues. The CDR3: CASSPRLAGGVETQYF. In DNA, the CDR3 is TGTGCCAGCTCACCGAGACTAGCGGGAGGGGTAGAGACCCAGTACTTC.